The clone carrying this T cell receptor beta chain was detected ten times or more. Its target is unknown. CDR1 and CDR2 from the germline V gene are SGHVS and FQNEAQ. The CDR3 spans 18 residues. J gave up 0 bases and V 2 bases, and 8 bases lay outside the gene matches. All of the donors were Caucasians in good health. The data are from a study of identical twins. Study outcomes and limitations: The study reached conclusions through statistical analysis that was cross-sectional, not following the same donors. Memory repertoires showed no such pattern, whereas abundant cord blood beta clonotypes carried fewer insertions.

One entry per CDR3 protein results from TCRdb running MiXCR on the 5' RACE reads. The top ten clones hold around 3.4% of a sample with fewer than 250,000 distinct CDR3 sequences, 7% of them seen once. Another study also made use of these data, one on yellow fever vaccine responses in identical twins.

The TCR originated in a young woman in good health. Sequencing was carried out using memory (CD45RO+) T cells sorted from blood. The J gene is TRBJ2-2, the V gene TRBV7-8; 8 bases are a match to TRBD1. CDR3 protein: CASSLKPPGQANTGELFF. CDR3 sequence (DNA): TGTGCCAGCAGCTTAAAGCCCCCGGGACAGGCGAACACCGGGGAGCTGTTTTTT.